This passage covers 25 T cell receptor beta chains from one sample sequenced in a study of shared clonotypes between healthy human individuals (dated by TCRdb to about 2020). Libraries were prepared through the immunoSEQ multiplex PCR assay. TCRdb's version of the immuneACCESS table is confined to in-frame rearrangements and falls short of the full clone set. An unresolved V gene accounts for under half of the shortfall where checked; the remainder is of unknown origin. Here the sample has around 700,000 clones; more than 70% occur a single time. The leading ten clones occupy 1.8% of the sample. Sequenced input: memory CD4+ T cells sorted from blood. According to the study, the label for this sample's cell subset or site signals: CD45RA-negative fraction. The receptors shown here come from a woman under 40 in good health.

There are a few counts of this clone. The chain carries TRBV27 and TRBJ1-2; unclear D gene. The CDR3 length is 13 residues. V gave up 2 bases and J gave up 8 bases, with 12 bases separating them. Germline CDR1 reads MNHEY; CDR2 reads SMNVEV (reference sequence). DNA of the CDR3: TGTGCCAGCAGTTTACGGCCAGGTCTAGGCTACACCTTC. As protein: CASSLRPGLGYTF.

As for this clone: A far bigger clonotype differs at one base, so this is likely a read error. The chain couples TRBV11-2 to TRBJ2-7; TRBD2 aligns across 11 bases. The junction had 4 bases not matched to a gene; V was cut back by 4 bases and J by 2 bases. Germline V CDR1 and CDR2: SGHAT, FQNNGV. The CDR3 length is 15 residues. Written as DNA, the CDR3 is TGTGCCAGCAGCTCGGGGACTAGCGGAACCTACGAGCAGTACTTC. Protein product: CASSSGTSGTYEQYF.

The chain links TRBV6-1 to TRBJ1-2; no reliable D call. The CDR3 has 13 amino acids. Trimming removed 0 bases at V and 4 bases at J, with 6 bases between. Looked up from germline, CDR1 is MNHNS and CDR2 is SASEGT. CDR3 sequence: CASSEAMTYGYTF. CDR3 nucleotides: TGTGCCAGCAGTGAAGCGATGACCTATGGCTACACCTTC.

The chain recombines TRBV25-1 with TRBJ2-1; D unresolved. The ends were cut back, 4 bases at V and 5 bases at J, with 6 bases in the middle. Per germline, CDR1 MGHDK and CDR2 SYGVNS. This CDR3 has 12 amino acids. The CDR3: CASSGHHNEQFF. Here the CDR3 DNA reads TGTGCCAGCAGTGGACACCACAATGAGCAGTTCTTC.

The rearrangement uses TRBV28 and TRBJ1-5; D may be TRBD1 (5 bases). This CDR3 spans 16 amino acids. Germline CDR1 and CDR2: MDHEN and SYDVKM. Trimming stripped 4 bases from V and 6 bases from J, with 19 bases between. CDR3 DNA: TGTGCCAGCAGTTCCCTCCAGTGGGGGGGTTCTCAGCCCCAGCATTTT. It yields the protein CASSSLQWGGSQPQHF.

This chain uses TRBV5-1 with TRBJ2-5; D perhaps matches TRBD2 (5 bases). This CDR3 has 13 residues. Trimming left V 4 bases short and J 7 bases short, with 14 bases between. Germline CDR1 is SGHRS and CDR2 is YFSETQ. CDR3 sequence reads: CASSRTSEGTQYF. CDR3 coding DNA: TGCGCCAGCAGCCGGACGTCCGAGGGGACCCAGTACTTC.

The genes are TRBV5-1 and TRBJ2-1, with D possibly being TRBD1 (5 bases). V lost 0 bases and J lost 5, with 12 bases in between. Germline CDR1 and CDR2: SGHRS and YFSETQ. The CDR3 loop spans 15 amino acids. CDR3 DNA: TGCGCCAGCAGCTTGGGCGACAGATATAACAATGAGCAGTTCTTC. Amino acid sequence: CASSLGDRYNNEQFF.

The chain recombines TRBV10-2 with TRBJ2-1, with a weak D call TRBD2 (5 bases). Germline assignment: CDR1 WSHSY and CDR2 SAAADI. V lost 3 bases and J 8 bases, leaving 14 bases between the germline ends. The CDR3 runs 14 residues. CDR3 nucleotide sequence: TGCGCCAGCAGTGATCGGACTGAGTGGGATGAGCAGTTCTTC. Encoded protein: CASSDRTEWDEQFF.

V gene TRBV5-6 combines with J gene TRBJ1-5; D gene unclear. This CDR3 contains 13 residues. Trimming removed 2 bases from V and 5 bases from J, with 8 bases in between. The germline V gene encodes CDR1 SGHDT and CDR2 YYEEEE. CDR3 DNA: TGTGCCAGCAGCTTAGAGGCCTATCAGCCCCAGCATTTT. Residues: CASSLEAYQPQHF. The full variable domain, its missing parts supplied by reference TRBV5-6 and TRBJ1-5, is DAGVTQSPTHLIKTRGQQVTLRCSPKSGHDTVSWYQQALGQGPQFIFQYYEEEERQRGNFPDRFSGHQFPNYSSELNVNALLLGDSALYLCASSLEAYQPQHFGDGTRLSIL.

The chain carries TRBV27 and TRBJ2-6; D not certain. Germline assignment: CDR1 MNHEY and CDR2 SMNVEV (reference sequence). The V end lost 7 bases, the J end lost 0 bases, and 10 bases lay between the germline ends. There are 15 residues in the CDR3. CDR3 nucleotides: TGTGCCAGCACCGGCACAAACTCTGGGGCCAACGTCCTGACTTTC. It encodes CASTGTNSGANVLTF. Using reference TRBV27 and TRBJ2-6 for the parts outside the CDR3, the full variable domain is EAQVTQNPRYLITVTGKKLTVTCSQNMNHEYMSWYRQDPGLGLRQIYYSMNVEVTDKGDVPEGYKVSRKEKRNFPLILESPSPNQTSLYFCASTGTNSGANVLTFGAGSRLTVL.

The V and J genes are TRBV6-1 and TRBJ2-1, with a tentative D call TRBD2 (5 bases). V was shortened by 10 bases and J by 5 bases, with 12 bases between the two germline ends. There are 12 residues in the CDR3. CDR1 and CDR2 from the germline V gene are MNHNS and SASEGT. CDR3 coding DNA: TGTGCCACCCAGCGAGGGAACAATGAGCAGTTCTTC. It encodes CATQRGNNEQFF.

V usage is TRBV16 and J usage is TRBJ1-3; a possible D gene is TRBD1 (5 bases). The CDR3 length is 18 residues. Trimming cost V 7 bases and J 0 bases, with 22 bases left between them. Germline CDR1 and CDR2: KGHSY and FQNENV. The CDR3 DNA sequence: TGTGCCAGCAACCATCAAATCACCCGCAGGGACTCTGGAAACACCATATATTTT. Its protein product is CASNHQITRRDSGNTIYF.

This clone was observed many times. Other DNA sequences in this sample translate to the same CDR3. This chain connects TRBV2 to TRBJ2-7; 10 bases agree with TRBD2. CDR1 is SNHLY, CDR2 FYNNEI, per germline. The CDR3 is 13 amino acids. The junction had 2 bases not matched to a gene; V was cut back by 9 bases and J by 0 bases. CDR3 sequence reads: CASSGRHSYEQYF. CDR3 sequence (DNA): TGTGCCAGTAGCGGGAGGCACTCCTACGAGCAGTACTTC.

The chain has TRBV28 and TRBJ1-5; TRBD1 is a possible D gene (6 bases). CDR3 length: 14 residues. Germline CDR1 reads MDHEN; CDR2 reads SYDVKM. V was clipped by 6 bases and J by 3 bases, with 12 bases between them. The CDR3, as DNA: TGTGCCAGCAGGACTCAGGGGCACAATCAGCCCCAGCATTTT. Residues: CASRTQGHNQPQHF.

This rearrangement joins TRBV28 to TRBJ2-3; 7 positions match TRBD2. Germline-derived CDR1 and CDR2 are MDHEN and SYDVKM. The junction had 9 bases not matched to a gene; V was cut back by 6 bases and J by 3 bases. The CDR3 has 15 residues. The CDR3 nucleotides read TGTGCCAGCAGCTCCCCGGGAGGACGAACAGATACGCAGTATTTT. It specifies CASSSPGGRTDTQYF.

V gene TRBV5-1 combines with J gene TRBJ2-3; TRBD2 matches at 9 bases. V was clipped by 7 bases and J by 3 bases; unmatched bases: 9. This CDR3 spans 15 amino acids. Germline V gene data show CDR1 as SGHRS and CDR2 as YFSETQ. CDR3 in amino acids: CASARGSGSTDTQYF. In DNA, the CDR3 is TGCGCCAGCGCCCGGGGTAGCGGGAGTACAGATACGCAGTATTTT.

V and J are TRBV5-1 and TRBJ2-2, with 9 bases matching TRBD1. The CDR3 runs 14 residues. From germline, CDR1 is SGHRS and CDR2 YFSETQ. V lost 4 bases to trimming and J lost 7 bases; unmatched junction nucleotides: 5. CDR3 sequence reads: CASSGDRAVGELFF. In DNA, the CDR3 is TGCGCCAGCAGCGGGGACAGGGCGGTCGGGGAGCTGTTTTTT. Drawing the rest from reference TRBV5-1 and TRBJ2-2, the complete variable domain is KAGVTQTPRYLIKTRGQQVTLSCSPISGHRSVSWYQQTPGQGLQFLFEYFSETQRNKGNFPGRFSGRQFSNSRSEMNVSTLELGDSALYLCASSGDRAVGELFFGEGSRLTVL.

The chain couples TRBV27 to TRBJ1-4; 7 nucleotides agree with TRBD1. After removal of 11 bases from V and 6 bases from J, the junction contained 15 bases not matched to a gene. CDR1 is MNHEY and CDR2 is SMNVEV in the germline V gene (reference sequence). CDR3 size: 15 residues. CDR3: CAVPAWGQGDEKLFF. DNA of the CDR3: TGTGCCGTTCCCGCCTGGGGGCAGGGGGATGAAAAACTGTTTTTT.

The chain couples TRBV7-9 to TRBJ2-1; 7 bases map to TRBD1. V lost 4 bases to trimming and J lost 9 bases; unmatched junction nucleotides: 12. The CDR3 extends over 15 amino acids. Germline V lookup: CDR1 SEHNR, CDR2 FQNEAQ (reference sequence). The CDR3 region has the DNA TGTGCCAGCAGCTCCCAAGGGGGCGCACGGACTGAGCAGTTCTTC. It codes for CASSSQGGARTEQFF.

The V and J genes are TRBV7-9 and TRBJ2-7; D is ambiguous. CDR3 size: 14 residues. V gave up 5 bases and J gave up 7 bases, with 18 bases separating them. Germline CDR1 reads SEHNR; CDR2 reads FQNEAQ (reference sequence). For the CDR3, the DNA is TGTGCCAGCAGCATAGTCACTATCTCTCGGGAGCAGTACTTC. It is translated as CASSIVTISREQYF. The full variable domain, rest sourced from reference TRBV7-9 and TRBJ2-7, is DTGVSQNPRHKITKRGQNVTFRCDPISEHNRLYWYRQTLGQGPEFLTYFQNEAQLEKSRLLSDRFSAERPKGSFSTLEIQRTEQGDSAMYLCASSIVTISREQYFGPGTRLTVT.

V gene TRBV28 combines with J gene TRBJ1-2; D is ambiguous. The CDR3 loop spans 12 amino acids. CDR1 MDHEN and CDR2 SYDVKM come from the germline V gene. Trimming stripped 1 base from V and 10 bases from J, with 10 bases between. CDR3 in amino acids: CASSLSGNSYTF. CDR3 DNA sequence: TGTGCCAGCAGTTTATCGGGGAATTCCTACACCTTC.

This clone has a handful of counts. The rearrangement joins TRBV18 to TRBJ1-1; D remains unclear. Germline V lookup: CDR1 KGHSH, CDR2 LQKENI. Trimming took off 0 bases at V and 6 bases at J, with 20 bases between the two ends. This CDR3 has 17 residues. The CDR3 DNA is TGTGCCAGCTCACCACCGACGCAACAGCGGGGTCGGCCTGAAGCTTTCTTT. It encodes CASSPPTQQRGRPEAFF.

The V and J genes are TRBV10-1 and TRBJ2-1; 9 nucleotides agree with TRBD2. With V trimmed by 9 bases and J by 8 bases, 5 bases remained unmatched. The V gene's germline CDR1 is WNHNN and CDR2 SYGVQD (reference sequence). The length of the CDR3 is 12 residues. The CDR3 nucleotides are TGCGCCAGTAGCGGGAGCGGGGATGAGCAGTTCTTC. Protein product: CASSGSGDEQFF.

The V and J genes are TRBV5-1 and TRBJ1-3; D possibly corresponds to TRBD1 (5 bases). CDR1 SGHRS and CDR2 YFSETQ come from the germline V gene. The V gene lost 0 bases and the J gene lost 4 bases, with 14 bases spanning the gap. CDR3 length: 16 residues. CDR3 loop: CASSLGVTGAGNTIYF. The CDR3 DNA follows: TGCGCCAGCAGCTTGGGGGTTACAGGTGCGGGAAACACCATATATTTT. Full variable domain (outside the CDR3, taken from reference TRBV5-1 and TRBJ1-3): KAGVTQTPRYLIKTRGQQVTLSCSPISGHRSVSWYQQTPGQGLQFLFEYFSETQRNKGNFPGRFSGRQFSNSRSEMNVSTLELGDSALYLCASSLGVTGAGNTIYFGEGSWLTVV.

This chain connects TRBV6-5 to TRBJ1-1; D is unresolved. The V end was cut by 8 bases, the J end by 2 bases, with 18 bases between. Per germline, CDR1 MNHEY and CDR2 SVGAGI. The CDR3 spans 15 residues. The CDR3 DNA reads as TGTGCCAGCTCCGTCCGTGCGGGGTTAAACACTGAAGCTTTCTTT. Residues: CASSVRAGLNTEAFF.